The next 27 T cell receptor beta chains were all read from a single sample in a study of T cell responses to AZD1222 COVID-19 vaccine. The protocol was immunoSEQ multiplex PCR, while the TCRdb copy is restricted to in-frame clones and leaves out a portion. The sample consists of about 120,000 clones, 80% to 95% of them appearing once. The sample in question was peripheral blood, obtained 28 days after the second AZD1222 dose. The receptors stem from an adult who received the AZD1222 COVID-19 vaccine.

The CDR3 region has the DNA TGCGCCAGCGTCCCCTTTCCCCCCTCGACAGATTCCACGTACGAGCAGTACTTC. Its protein is CASVPFPPSTDSTYEQYF. The genes are TRBV10-1 and TRBJ2-7, with D perhaps TRBD1 (5 bases). The CDR3 runs to 18 residues. Germline V gene lookup returns CDR1 WNHNN and CDR2 SYGVQD (reference sequence). The ends were cut back, 8 bases at V and 4 bases at J, with 30 bases in the middle.

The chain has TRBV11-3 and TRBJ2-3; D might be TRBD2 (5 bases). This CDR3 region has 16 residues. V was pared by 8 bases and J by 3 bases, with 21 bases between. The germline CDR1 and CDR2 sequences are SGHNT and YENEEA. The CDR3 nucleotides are TGTGCCAGCTCCTCCGGCCTAGCTTCGGCTACAGATACGCAGTATTTT. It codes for CASSSGLASATDTQYF. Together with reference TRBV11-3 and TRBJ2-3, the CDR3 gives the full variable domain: EAGVVQSPRYKIIEKKQPVAFWCNPISGHNTLYWYLQNLGQGPELLIRYENEEAVDDSQLPKDRFSAERLKGVDSTLKIQPAELGDSAVYLCASSSGLASATDTQYFGPGTRLTVL.

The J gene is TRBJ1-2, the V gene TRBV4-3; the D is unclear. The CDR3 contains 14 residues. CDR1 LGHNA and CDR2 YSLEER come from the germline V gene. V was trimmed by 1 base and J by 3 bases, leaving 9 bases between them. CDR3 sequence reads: CASSQGWVDYGYTF. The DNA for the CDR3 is TGCGCCAGCAGCCAAGGGTGGGTCGACTATGGCTACACCTTC.

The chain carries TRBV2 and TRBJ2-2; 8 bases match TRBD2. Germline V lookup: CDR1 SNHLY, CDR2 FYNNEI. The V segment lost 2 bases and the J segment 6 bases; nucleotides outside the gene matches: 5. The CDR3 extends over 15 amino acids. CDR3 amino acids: CASSESASGSGELFF. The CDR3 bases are TGTGCCAGCAGTGAAAGCGCTAGCGGGTCCGGGGAGCTGTTTTTT.

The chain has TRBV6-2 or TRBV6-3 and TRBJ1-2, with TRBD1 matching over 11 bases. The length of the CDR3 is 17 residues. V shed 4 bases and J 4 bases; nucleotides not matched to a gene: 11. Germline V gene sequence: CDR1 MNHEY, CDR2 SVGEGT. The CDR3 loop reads CASSSAGTGGYSYGYTF. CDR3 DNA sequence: TGTGCCAGCAGTTCGGCCGGGACAGGGGGATATAGCTATGGCTACACCTTC.

CDR3 in amino acids: CASSVYRGGKQETQYF. CDR3 nucleotides: TGTGCCAGCAGCGTCTACAGGGGAGGGAAGCAAGAGACCCAGTACTTC. The chain recombines TRBV7-2 with TRBJ2-5, with D perhaps given as TRBD1 or TRBD2 (7 bases each). This CDR3 spans 16 amino acids. V lost 5 bases to trimming and J lost 2 bases, with 18 bases between them. The germline V gene encodes CDR1 SGHTA and CDR2 FQGNSA.

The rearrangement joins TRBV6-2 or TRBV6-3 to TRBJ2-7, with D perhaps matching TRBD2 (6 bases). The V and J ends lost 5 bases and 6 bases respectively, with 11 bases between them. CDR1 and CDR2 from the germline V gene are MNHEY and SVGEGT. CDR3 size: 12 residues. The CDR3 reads CASSNYGGEQYF. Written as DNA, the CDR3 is TGTGCCAGCAGTAACTACGGGGGCGAGCAGTACTTC.

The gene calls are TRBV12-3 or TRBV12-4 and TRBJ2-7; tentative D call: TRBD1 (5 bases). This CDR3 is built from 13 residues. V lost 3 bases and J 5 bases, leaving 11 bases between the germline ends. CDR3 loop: CASSFGRVDEQYF. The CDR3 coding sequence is TGTGCCAGCAGTTTCGGCAGGGTGGACGAGCAGTACTTC.

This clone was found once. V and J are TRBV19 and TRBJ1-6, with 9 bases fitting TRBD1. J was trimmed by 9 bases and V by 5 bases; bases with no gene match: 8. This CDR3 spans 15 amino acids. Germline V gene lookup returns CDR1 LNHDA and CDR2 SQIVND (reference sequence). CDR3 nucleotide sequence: TGTGCCAGTAGTTTCGGGGACAGGGCAATTTCACCCCTCCACTTT. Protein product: CASSFGDRAISPLHF.

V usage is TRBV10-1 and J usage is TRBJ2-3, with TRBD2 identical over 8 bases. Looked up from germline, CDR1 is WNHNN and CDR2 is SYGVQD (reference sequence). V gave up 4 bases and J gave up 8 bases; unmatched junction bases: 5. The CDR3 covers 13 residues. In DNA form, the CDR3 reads TGCGCCAGCAGTGGTGCGGGGGGATCTACGCAGTATTTT. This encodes CASSGAGGSTQYF.

CDR3 DNA: TGTGCCAGCAGTTCGGGACTAGCGGGCACAGATACGCAGTATTTT. This encodes CASSSGLAGTDTQYF. The rearrangement links TRBV27 to TRBJ2-3; 11 positions agree with TRBD2. The length of the CDR3 is 15 residues. V gave up 4 bases and J gave up 1 base; unmatched junction bases: 1. Germline-derived CDR1 and CDR2 are MNHEY and SMNVEV (reference sequence).

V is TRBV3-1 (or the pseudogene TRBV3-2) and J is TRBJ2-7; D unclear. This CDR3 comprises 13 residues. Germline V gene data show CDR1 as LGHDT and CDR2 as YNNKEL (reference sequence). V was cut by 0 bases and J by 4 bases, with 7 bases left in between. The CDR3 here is CASSQDWVYEQYF. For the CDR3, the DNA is TGTGCCAGCAGCCAAGATTGGGTTTACGAGCAGTACTTC.

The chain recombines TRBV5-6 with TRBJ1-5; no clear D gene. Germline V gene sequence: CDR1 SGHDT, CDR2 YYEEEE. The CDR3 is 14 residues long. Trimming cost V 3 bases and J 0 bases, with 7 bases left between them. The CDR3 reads CASSSGRSNQPQHF. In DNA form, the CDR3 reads TGTGCCAGCAGCTCCGGCCGTAGCAATCAGCCCCAGCATTTT.

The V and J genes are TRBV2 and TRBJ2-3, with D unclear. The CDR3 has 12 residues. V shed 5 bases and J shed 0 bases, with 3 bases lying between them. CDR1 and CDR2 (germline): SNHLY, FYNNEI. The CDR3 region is CASSSSTDTQYF. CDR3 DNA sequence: TGTGCCAGCAGTAGCAGCACAGATACGCAGTATTTT.

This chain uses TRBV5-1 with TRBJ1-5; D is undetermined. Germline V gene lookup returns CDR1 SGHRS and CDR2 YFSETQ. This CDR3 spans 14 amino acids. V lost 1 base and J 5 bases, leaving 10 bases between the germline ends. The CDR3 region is CASSLFSRDQPQHF. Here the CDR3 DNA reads TGCGCCAGCAGCTTGTTCTCAAGGGATCAGCCCCAGCATTTT.

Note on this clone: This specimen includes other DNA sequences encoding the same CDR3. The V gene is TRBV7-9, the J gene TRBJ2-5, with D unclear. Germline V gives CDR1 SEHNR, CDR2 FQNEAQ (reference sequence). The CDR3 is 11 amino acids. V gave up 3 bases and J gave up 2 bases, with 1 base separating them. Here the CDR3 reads CASSFQETQYF. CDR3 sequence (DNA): TGTGCCAGCAGCTTTCAAGAGACCCAGTACTTC. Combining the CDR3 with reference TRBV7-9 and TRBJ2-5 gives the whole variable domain DTGVSQNPRHKITKRGQNVTFRCDPISEHNRLYWYRQTLGQGPEFLTYFQNEAQLEKSRLLSDRFSAERPKGSFSTLEIQRTEQGDSAMYLCASSFQETQYFGPGTRLLVL.

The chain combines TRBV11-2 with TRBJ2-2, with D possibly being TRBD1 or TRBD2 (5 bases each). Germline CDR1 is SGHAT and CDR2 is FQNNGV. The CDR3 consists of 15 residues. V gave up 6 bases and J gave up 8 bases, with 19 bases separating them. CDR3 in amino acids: CASSLRGPTQGELFF. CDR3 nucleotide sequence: TGTGCCAGCAGTCTAAGGGGACCTACTCAGGGGGAGCTGTTTTTT.

CDR3 DNA sequence: TGTGCCAGCAGTTCGGACAGCGTCTCCTATAATTCACCCCTCCACTTT. Translating it yields CASSSDSVSYNSPLHF. The chain couples TRBV28 to TRBJ1-6; perhaps TRBD1 as D (6 bases). The V gene's germline CDR1 is MDHEN and CDR2 SYDVKM. The V and J ends lost 4 bases and 0 bases respectively, with 10 bases between them. The CDR3 covers 16 residues.

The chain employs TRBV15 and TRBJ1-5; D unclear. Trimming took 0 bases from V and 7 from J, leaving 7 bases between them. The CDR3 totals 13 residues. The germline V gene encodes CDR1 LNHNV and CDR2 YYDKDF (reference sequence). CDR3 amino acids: CATSRDIRQPQHF. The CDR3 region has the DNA TGTGCCACCAGCAGAGATATCAGACAGCCCCAGCATTTT.

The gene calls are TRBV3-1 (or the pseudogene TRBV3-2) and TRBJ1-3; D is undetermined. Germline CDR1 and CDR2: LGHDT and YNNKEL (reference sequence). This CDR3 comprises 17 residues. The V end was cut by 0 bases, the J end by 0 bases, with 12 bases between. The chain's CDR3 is CASSQDRRECSGNTIYF. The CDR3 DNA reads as TGTGCCAGCAGCCAAGATCGACGGGAATGCTCTGGAAACACCATATATTTT.

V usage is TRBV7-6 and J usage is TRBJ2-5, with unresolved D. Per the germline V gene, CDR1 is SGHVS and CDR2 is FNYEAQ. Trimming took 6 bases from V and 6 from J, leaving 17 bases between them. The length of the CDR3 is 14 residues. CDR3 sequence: CASSNGPYKKTQYF. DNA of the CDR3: TGTGCCAGCAGTAATGGGCCCTACAAAAAGACCCAGTACTTC.

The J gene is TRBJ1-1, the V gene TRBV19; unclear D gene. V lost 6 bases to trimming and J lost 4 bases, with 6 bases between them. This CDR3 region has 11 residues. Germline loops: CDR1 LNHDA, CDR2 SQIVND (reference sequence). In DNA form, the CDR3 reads TGTGCCAGTAGCCCGGGCACTGAAGCTTTCTTT. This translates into CASSPGTEAFF.

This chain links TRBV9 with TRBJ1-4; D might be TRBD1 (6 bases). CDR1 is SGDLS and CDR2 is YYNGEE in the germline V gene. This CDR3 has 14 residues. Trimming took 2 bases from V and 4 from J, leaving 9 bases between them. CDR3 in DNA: TGTGCCAGCAGCGTGACAGGTATTAATGAAAAACTGTTTTTT. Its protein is CASSVTGINEKLFF. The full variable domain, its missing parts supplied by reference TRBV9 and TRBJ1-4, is DSGVTQTPKHLITATGQRVTLRCSPRSGDLSVYWYQQSLDQGLQFLIQYYNGEERAKGNILERFSAQQFPDLHSELNLSSLELGDSALYFCASSVTGINEKLFFGSGTQLSVL.

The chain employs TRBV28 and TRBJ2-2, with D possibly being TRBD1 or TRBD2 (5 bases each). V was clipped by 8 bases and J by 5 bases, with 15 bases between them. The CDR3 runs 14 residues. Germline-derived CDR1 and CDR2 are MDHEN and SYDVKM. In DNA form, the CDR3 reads TGTGCCAGCGAAGGGGATAAGCGGACCGGGGAGCTGTTTTTT. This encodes CASEGDKRTGELFF.

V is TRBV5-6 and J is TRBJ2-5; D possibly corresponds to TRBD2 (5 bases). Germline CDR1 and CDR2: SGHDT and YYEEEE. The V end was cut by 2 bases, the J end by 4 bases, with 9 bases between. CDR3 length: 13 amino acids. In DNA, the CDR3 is TGTGCCAGCAGCTTTGGACGGGGAGAGACCCAGTACTTC. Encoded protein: CASSFGRGETQYF.

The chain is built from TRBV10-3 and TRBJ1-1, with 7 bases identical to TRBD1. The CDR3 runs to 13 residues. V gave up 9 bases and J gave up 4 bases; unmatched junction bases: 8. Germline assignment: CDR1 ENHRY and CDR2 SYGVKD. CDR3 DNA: TGTGCCATTTCAGTCGGGACAGTCACTGAAGCTTTCTTT. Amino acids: CAISVGTVTEAFF.

CDR3 loop: CASSPSLQQETQYF. The CDR3 DNA is TGTGCCAGCTCACCCTCACTACAGCAAGAGACCCAGTACTTC. The chain recombines TRBV18 with TRBJ2-5; D unresolved. Germline CDR1 KGHSH, CDR2 LQKENI. This CDR3 is 14 amino acids long. Trimming shortened V by 3 bases and J by 2 bases, and 10 bases separated the two germline ends. The complete variable domain, with remaining parts taken from reference TRBV18 and TRBJ2-5, reads NAGVMQNPRHLVRRRGQEARLRCSPMKGHSHVYWYRQLPEEGLKFMVYLQKENIIDESGMPKERFSAEFPKEGPSILRIQQVVRGDSAAYFCASSPSLQQETQYFGPGTRLLVL.